This T cell receptor (beta chain) was recovered during a study of T cells after yellow fever vaccination. Regarding the study as a whole: After the booster, over 95% of CD4 and about nine tenths of CD8 primary-response clones were re-detected. High-abundance clonotypes from the bulk population could contaminate FACS-sorted repertoires.

Remarks on this clonotype: Its matching antigen is unknown.

The germline V and J ends were trimmed by 2 bases and 4 bases, with 17 bases remaining between them. The CDR3 consists of 17 residues. Germline lookup yields CDR1 SEHNR and CDR2 FQNEAQ (reference sequence). TCRdb fed the 5' RACE reads into MiXCR, producing one record per CDR3 protein. The sample holds some 300,000 distinct CDR3 sequences, around 8.1% seen once. V gene TRBV7-9 combines with J gene TRBJ2-2; D might be TRBD1 or TRBD2, each matching 5 bases. The sequenced sample was PBMCs, obtained approximately 40 days after the first yellow fever vaccination. The origin of this receptor is a man between 18 and 35 years old who received the YFV17D yellow fever vaccine. CDR3 DNA: TGTGCCAGCAGCTTACCTGGGGCTAGCTCGAGCACCGGGGAGCTGTTTTTT. This translates into CASSLPGASSSTGELFF.